What follows is one T cell receptor (beta chain) and its context. Its specificity is unknown. These data originate in a study of T-cell memory formation after mild COVID-19. Notes on the study in general: From day 15 to 85, contracting clones were balanced between CD4 and CD8, whereas later expanders leaned toward CD4+.

MiXCR, applied by TCRdb to the 5' RACE reads, yields one record per CDR3 protein. The top ten clones hold roughly 14% of a sample with around 410,000 distinct CDR3 sequences, around 22% of them seen once. Germline loops: CDR1 KGHDR, CDR2 SFDVKD. V was shortened by 7 bases and J by 4 bases, with 12 bases between the two germline ends. This CDR3 has 13 residues. The sample comprised PBMCs or a T cell subset sorted from them (not recorded which). J is TRBJ1-2 and V is TRBV24-1, with D maybe TRBD1 (6 bases). The receptor comes from an adult woman who had mild COVID-19 (a few samples of this study predate the infection). Cell type and time point are not known. CDR3 loop: CATSGGRGYGYTF. The CDR3 bases are TGTGCCACCAGCGGGGGGCGCGGCTATGGCTACACCTTC.